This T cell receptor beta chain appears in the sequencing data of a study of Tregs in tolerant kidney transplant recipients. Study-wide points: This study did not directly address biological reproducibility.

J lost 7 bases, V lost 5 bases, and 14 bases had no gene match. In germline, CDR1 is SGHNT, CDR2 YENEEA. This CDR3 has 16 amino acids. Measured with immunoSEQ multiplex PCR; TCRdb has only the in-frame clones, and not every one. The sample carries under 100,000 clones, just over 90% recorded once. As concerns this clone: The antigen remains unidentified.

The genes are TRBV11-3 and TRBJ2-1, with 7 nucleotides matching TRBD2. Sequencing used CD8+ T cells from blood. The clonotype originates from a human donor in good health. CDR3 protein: CASSPWGGRKMNEQFF. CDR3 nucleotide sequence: TGTGCCAGCAGCCCATGGGGGGGACGCAAAATGAATGAGCAGTTCTTC.